The next 11 T cell receptor beta chains were all read from a single sample in a study of control samples from healthy donors and cancer patients. This table comes from immunoSEQ multiplex PCR, and its TCRdb copy is limited to in-frame clones, with some not included. The sample lists 400,000 to 450,000 clones; 90% were seen once. The sequenced sample consisted of PBMCs. All receptors come from a middle-aged man with head and neck cancer.

The chain recombines TRBV27 with TRBJ1-2; D perhaps matches TRBD1 (5 bases). The CDR3 is 12 residues long. V was shortened by 3 bases and J by 7 bases, with 9 bases between the two germline ends. The V gene's germline CDR1 is MNHEY and CDR2 SMNVEV (reference sequence). CDR3 coding DNA: TGTGCCAGCAGTTTCACAGGAGCTGGCTACACCTTC. Amino acid sequence: CASSFTGAGYTF.

The chain employs TRBV18 and TRBJ2-4, with TRBD1 matching over 9 bases. CDR1 and CDR2 from the germline V gene are KGHSH and LQKENI. The CDR3 runs to 18 residues. Unmatched junction bases numbered 7, after V lost 0 bases and J lost 1 base. The CDR3 nucleotides read TGTGCCAGCTCACCACCGGACAGGGGCGGGTTGGCCAAAAACATTCAGTACTTC. Residues: CASSPPDRGGLAKNIQYF.

CDR3 nucleotides: TGTGCCAGCAGCGTTTCGACAGGGGCCACTAACTATGGCTACACCTTC. Amino acid sequence: CASSVSTGATNYGYTF. This chain uses TRBV7-2 with TRBJ1-2; 8 nucleotides align to TRBD1. This CDR3 is 16 amino acids long. The germline gives CDR1 SGHTA, CDR2 FQGNSA. With V trimmed by 5 bases and J by 0 bases, 8 bases remained unmatched.

The CDR3 nucleotides read TGTGCCAGCAGTTTGTGGGCCAACTATGGCTACACCTTC. Its translation: CASSLWANYGYTF. The chain links TRBV28 to TRBJ1-2, with D unresolved. In germline, CDR1 is MDHEN, CDR2 SYDVKM. The germline V and J ends were trimmed by 3 bases and 2 bases, with 7 bases remaining between them. This CDR3 contains 13 residues.

The V call is TRBV5-4, the J call TRBJ2-2; a weak D match, TRBD2 (6 bases). The CDR3 totals 15 residues. V was trimmed by 3 bases and J by 5 bases, leaving 14 bases between them. Germline values: CDR1 SGHNT, CDR2 YYREEE (reference sequence). The CDR3 nucleotides are TGTGCCAGCAGCTCGACTACTCGGGGGACCGGGGAGCTGTTTTTT. It is translated as CASSSTTRGTGELFF.

This rearrangement joins TRBV30 to TRBJ1-5; TRBD1 is a possible D gene (5 bases). V was shortened by 5 bases and J by 2 bases, with 13 bases between the two germline ends. CDR1 and CDR2 (germline): GTSNPN, SVGIG (reference sequence). The CDR3 has 14 residues. The CDR3 region is CAWGDAGGNQPQHF. The CDR3 coding sequence is TGTGCCTGGGGGGACGCCGGCGGCAATCAGCCCCAGCATTTT.

The chain is built from TRBV10-3 and TRBJ2-7; TRBD2 is a possible D gene (6 bases). Germline V gives CDR1 ENHRY, CDR2 SYGVKD. V was trimmed by 0 bases and J by 1 base, leaving 13 bases between them. The CDR3 is 16 residues long. CDR3 in amino acids: CAISESAGRASYEQYF. In DNA, the CDR3 is TGTGCCATCAGTGAGTCTGCGGGGCGGGCATCCTACGAGCAGTACTTC.

The chain is built from TRBV19 and TRBJ2-3; the match to TRBD1 covers 9 bases. V lost 1 base and J lost 4; bases outside the gene matches: 3. The length of the CDR3 is 15 residues. The germline gives CDR1 LNHDA, CDR2 SQIVND (reference sequence). CDR3 residues: CASSIGTGVADTQYF. DNA for the CDR3: TGTGCCAGTAGTATAGGGACAGGGGTCGCAGATACGCAGTATTTT.

The V gene is TRBV4-2, the J gene TRBJ2-1; 9 nucleotides align to TRBD1. J gave up 7 bases and V 4 bases, and 5 bases lay outside the gene matches. This CDR3 contains 14 residues. Germline V lookup: CDR1 LGHNA, CDR2 YNFKEQ. The CDR3: CASSPRGQGNEQFF. The CDR3, as DNA: TGTGCCAGCAGCCCTCGAGGACAGGGGAATGAGCAGTTCTTC.

V usage is TRBV2 and J usage is TRBJ2-2; possible D gene TRBD2, 6 bases. Looked up from germline, CDR1 is SNHLY and CDR2 is FYNNEI. This CDR3 is 15 amino acids long. The ends were cut back, 4 bases at V and 6 bases at J, with 15 bases in the middle. Written as DNA, the CDR3 is TGTGCCAGCAGTGGACTAGGGTTATTTCCCGGGGAGCTGTTTTTT. Protein: CASSGLGLFPGELFF.

This clone was seen just once. The CDR3 DNA reads TGTGCCAGCAGTGATTTGAACAGGGCCGCTGGGGCTTTCTTT. Its translation is CASSDLNRAAGAFF. This chain joins TRBV6-1 and TRBJ1-1; D perhaps matches TRBD1 (6 bases). The CDR3 is 14 residues long. Trimming pared 3 bases from V and 11 bases from J, leaving 19 bases between. Germline CDR1 is MNHNS and CDR2 is SASEGT.